Below, 12 T cell receptor beta chains from the same sample are listed, as sequenced in a study of lymphopenia after photon versus proton radiotherapy. The assay was immunoSEQ multiplex PCR, and TCRdb's table has in-frame clones only and misses some. The sample has about 18,000 clones, approximately 80% seen once. The specimen comprised peripheral blood, sampled from a patient treated with proton-based radiotherapy. The receptors derive from a man in his sixties or seventies with pancreatic cancer.

The gene calls are TRBV18 and TRBJ2-1; D might be TRBD1 or TRBD2, each matching 6 bases. The germline V and J ends were trimmed by 2 bases and 10 bases, with 12 bases remaining between them. Germline CDR1 KGHSH, CDR2 LQKENI. The CDR3 has 13 amino acids. The CDR3 DNA reads as TGTGCCAGCTCACCAACAGGGAGCGGGGAGCAGTTCTTC. It yields the protein CASSPTGSGEQFF.

This chain uses TRBV4-1 with TRBJ2-5, with 13 bases lining up with TRBD2. Trimming at V came to 0 bases and at J to 6 bases, leaving 13 bases not matched to a gene. The CDR3 consists of 19 residues. Germline loops: CDR1 MGHRA, CDR2 YSYEKL. Here the CDR3 reads CASSQDVGPTSGRRQTQYF. CDR3 nucleotides: TGCGCCAGCAGCCAAGATGTGGGGCCGACTAGCGGGAGGAGACAGACCCAGTACTTC.

This sequence joins TRBV27 and TRBJ1-2; D gene unclear. Germline V gives CDR1 MNHEY, CDR2 SMNVEV (reference sequence). The length of the CDR3 is 15 residues. V shed 0 bases and J shed 5 bases, with 13 bases lying between them. For the CDR3, the DNA is TGTGCCAGCAGTTTATCGCGCCGGGTGGGGTATGGCTACACCTTC. The encoded protein is CASSLSRRVGYGYTF.

The chain links TRBV6-6 to TRBJ2-6; 7 bases are a match to TRBD2. The junction had 3 bases not matched to a gene; V was cut back by 7 bases and J by 3 bases. The CDR3 covers 14 residues. Germline values: CDR1 MNHNY, CDR2 SVGAGI (reference sequence). CDR3 loop: CASMGGDGANVLTF. CDR3 in DNA: TGTGCCAGCATGGGAGGGGATGGGGCCAACGTCCTGACTTTC.

The V call is TRBV7-9, the J call TRBJ2-1; 7 nucleotides align to TRBD2. The length of the CDR3 is 15 residues. Germline V CDR1 and CDR2: SEHNR, FQNEAQ (reference sequence). V shed 7 bases and J 5 bases; nucleotides not matched to a gene: 11. The CDR3 here is CASTTVWRENNEQFF. In nucleotides, the CDR3 is TGTGCCAGCACCACCGTGTGGCGGGAGAACAATGAGCAGTTCTTC.

V is TRBV7-2 and J is TRBJ2-3; a possible D gene is TRBD2 (6 bases). Germline assignment: CDR1 SGHTA and CDR2 FQGNSA. The CDR3 sequence is 15 residues long. V shed 0 bases and J shed 8 bases, with 15 bases lying between them. The CDR3: CASSLAGGVLGTQYF. CDR3 DNA sequence: TGTGCCAGCAGCTTAGCGGGGGGAGTATTAGGTACGCAGTATTTT. The full variable domain, its missing parts supplied by reference TRBV7-2 and TRBJ2-3, is GAGVSQSPSNKVTEKGKDVELRCDPISGHTALYWYRQSLGQGLEFLIYFQGNSAPDKSGLPSDRFSAERTGGSVSTLTIQRTQQEDSAVYLCASSLAGGVLGTQYFGPGTRLTVL.

This clone was found once. One end of the junction fails to match germline, which may point to a read error. The rearrangement links TRBV19 to TRBJ1-4, with TRBD1 identical over 10 bases. CDR3 size: 13 residues. The germline CDR1 and CDR2 sequences are LNHDA and SQIVND (reference sequence). The CDR3 DNA follows: TGTGCCAGTAGTGACAGGGGGCTTGAAAAACTGGTTTTT. Translating it yields CASSDRGLEKLVF.

The chain is built from TRBV11-2 and TRBJ1-1; D not certain. Germline V gene sequence: CDR1 SGHAT, CDR2 FQNNGV. Trimming removed 5 bases from V and 14 bases from J, with 15 bases in between. CDR3 size: 11 residues. The DNA for the CDR3 is TGTGCCAGCAGCCCTGTCGGGGTCCCCTTCTTT. The encoded protein is CASSPVGVPFF.

The V gene is TRBV2, the J gene TRBJ1-4, with D possibly being TRBD1 (5 bases). Per the germline V gene, CDR1 is SNHLY and CDR2 is FYNNEI. Trimming removed 3 bases at V and 8 bases at J, with 10 bases between. The CDR3 totals 13 residues. The CDR3 is CASSDRGPEKLFF. CDR3 DNA: TGTGCCAGCAGTGATCGGGGCCCGGAAAAACTGTTTTTT.

The chain is built from TRBV27 and TRBJ2-1, with a weak D call TRBD1 (5 bases). Germline CDR1 reads MNHEY; CDR2 reads SMNVEV (reference sequence). CDR3 length: 16 amino acids. Trimming took off 4 bases at V and 7 bases at J, with 20 bases between the two ends. The CDR3, as DNA: TGTGCCAGCAGTTCGGCTTGGGGCCTCGCGGCGAATGAGCAGTTCTTC. It yields the protein CASSSAWGLAANEQFF.

The gene calls are TRBV7-3 and TRBJ2-7, with 11 bases aligning to TRBD1. Per the germline V gene, CDR1 is SGHTA and CDR2 is FQGTGA. Trimming took 4 bases from V and 5 from J; bases not matched to a gene: 7. The CDR3 has 15 amino acids. This chain's CDR3 is CASSSEDRGLDEQYF. CDR3 nucleotides: TGTGCCAGCAGCTCTGAGGACAGGGGGCTGGACGAGCAGTACTTC.

The J gene is TRBJ1-6, the V gene TRBV25-1, with 7 bases that match TRBD1. The V gene end was trimmed by 6 bases and the J gene end by 14 bases; junction bases not matched to a gene: 7. CDR1 is MGHDK, CDR2 SYGVNS, per germline. The CDR3 has 12 residues. Here the CDR3 reads CASSGQTGSLHF. DNA of the CDR3: TGTGCCAGCAGCGGTCAGACAGGGTCCCTCCACTTT.